The clone carrying this TCR beta chain was counted many times. Its antigen is as yet unknown. There were TCR beta CDR3 regions amplified from RNA transcripts. RT-PCR in the first round (using the HTBI primer set) targeted the TCR CDR3. TCRdb called the multiplex PCR reads again in MiXCR, with one record for every CDR3 protein. The table has fewer than 650,000 distinct CDR3 sequences, roughly 14% seen once. These data originate in a study of T cells in Graves' hyperthyroidism and ophthalmopathy. Study outcomes and limitations: Most thyroid clonotypes with frequency above 0.001 were detected in blood.

Those patients with uncontrolled infection, other autoimmune disease, pregnancy or lactation were excluded. The diagnoses drew upon clinical symptoms, serum thyroxine and TRAb, thyroid ultrasound and orbital computed tomography. From 10 ml of fresh peripheral blood, PBMCs were isolated. In germline, CDR1 is SQVTM, CDR2 ANQGSEA. Unmatched junction bases numbered 9, after V lost 8 bases and J lost 7 bases. This CDR3 is 14 amino acids long. Sequencing was performed on blood. The V call is TRBV29-1, the J call TRBJ2-1; 12 bases map to TRBD2. This sequence originates from a woman under 40 with Graves' hyperthyroidism that later progressed to Graves' ophthalmopathy. CDR3 nucleotides: TGCAGCTCCTCCGGGACTAGCGGGTATAATGAGCAGTTCTTC. It translates to CSSSGTSGYNEQFF.